Below, one TCR beta chain is given with its context. Sequencing was performed with immunoSEQ multiplex PCR; in TCRdb, only in-frame clones are kept and a portion is missing. The sample records 100,000 or so clones, roughly 86% being singletons. Looked up from germline, CDR1 is LGHNA and CDR2 is YNFKEQ. The CDR3 length is 20 residues. J was trimmed by 0 bases and V by 3 bases; bases with no gene match: 17. This specimen belongs to a study of T cell responses to AZD1222 COVID-19 vaccine. The receptor was isolated from an adult in good health. The source was peripheral blood, collected on day 0 of AZD1222 vaccination. The rearrangement joins TRBV4-2 to TRBJ2-3; 8 bases map to TRBD2. The CDR3 DNA is TGTGCCAGCAGCCAGACCCCCCTAGGACTAGCAGACGTCAGCACAGATACGCAGTATTTT. As protein: CASSQTPLGLADVSTDTQYF.